These 22 T cell receptor beta chains originate from one sample sequenced in a study of beta chain features in type 1 diabetes. Antigens of these TCRs are unknown. Study-wide results and caveats: TCRB CDR3s were moderately but significantly shorter in Type 1 diabetes patients in all four CD4+ subsets.

Of the isolated RNA, all was reverse transcribed, and so the sequenced material was expressed TCRB transcripts. The protocol was immunoSEQ multiplex PCR, while the TCRdb copy is restricted to in-frame clones and leaves out a portion. The table shows 600,000 to 700,000 clones, with roughly 12% occurring only once. Sequencing was performed on naive CD4+ T cells from blood. Every receptor here comes from a man aged 18 to 35 with type 1 diabetes.

The chain has TRBV10-2 and TRBJ2-7, with 7 bases identical to TRBD1. V shed 8 bases, J shed 3 bases, and the junction held 1 base outside the gene matches. From germline, CDR1 is WSHSY and CDR2 SAAADI. The CDR3 covers 11 residues. CDR3 DNA: TGCGCCAGCCGGGACAGCTACGAGCAGTACTTC. It is translated as CASRDSYEQYF.

The genes are TRBV5-6 and TRBJ1-5, with 7 bases matching TRBD1. Trimming at V came to 0 bases and at J to 6 bases, leaving 3 bases not matched to a gene. This CDR3 has 14 residues. Germline CDR1 SGHDT, CDR2 YYEEEE. In DNA, the CDR3 is TGTGCCAGCAGCTTGGCGACAGGGACTCAGCCCCAGCATTTT. Residues: CASSLATGTQPQHF. Variable domain in full (rest from reference TRBV5-6 and TRBJ1-5): DAGVTQSPTHLIKTRGQQVTLRCSPKSGHDTVSWYQQALGQGPQFIFQYYEEEERQRGNFPDRFSGHQFPNYSSELNVNALLLGDSALYLCASSLATGTQPQHFGDGTRLSIL.

This chain links TRBV4-1 with TRBJ2-2; no reliable D call. V gave up 2 bases and J gave up 2 bases, with 9 bases separating them. CDR1 is MGHRA, CDR2 YSYEKL, per germline. This CDR3 spans 15 amino acids. The CDR3 protein is CASSQLRPNTGELFF. The CDR3 nucleotides are TGCGCCAGCAGCCAACTCCGGCCTAACACCGGGGAGCTGTTTTTT.

The rearrangement links TRBV7-3 to TRBJ1-1, with D hard to call. This CDR3 comprises 16 residues. The V end was cut by 5 bases, the J end by 0 bases, with 16 bases between. Germline assignment: CDR1 SGHTA and CDR2 FQGTGA. CDR3 sequence reads: CASSPKGGLLNTEAFF. The CDR3, as DNA: TGTGCCAGCAGCCCTAAAGGCGGACTCTTGAACACTGAAGCTTTCTTT.

The chain is built from TRBV27 and TRBJ1-5, with D tentatively TRBD1 (6 bases). The CDR3 contains 14 residues. V was shortened by 3 bases and J by 3 bases, with 9 bases between the two germline ends. Germline V gives CDR1 MNHEY, CDR2 SMNVEV (reference sequence). CDR3 amino acids: CASSFGGFNQPQHF. The CDR3 bases are TGTGCCAGCAGTTTCGGGGGCTTCAATCAGCCCCAGCATTTT.

The chain recombines TRBV5-1 with TRBJ2-5; D is unresolved. Per germline, CDR1 SGHRS and CDR2 YFSETQ. CDR3 length: 14 amino acids. The V end lost 4 bases, the J end lost 2 bases, and 12 bases lay between the germline ends. The CDR3 here is CASSPPAPQETQYF. The CDR3 nucleotides read TGCGCCAGCAGCCCCCCTGCGCCTCAAGAGACCCAGTACTTC.

This clone has ten or more counts. The rearrangement uses TRBV28 and TRBJ2-4, with TRBD1 identical over 11 bases. This CDR3 has 13 amino acids. Germline V CDR1 and CDR2: MDHEN, SYDVKM. Germline trimming cut 6 bases from V and 5 bases from J; bases unmatched to any gene: 0. CDR3 residues: CASRGQGENIQYF. DNA for the CDR3: TGTGCCAGCAGGGGACAGGGGGAAAACATTCAGTACTTC. The complete variable domain, with remaining parts taken from reference TRBV28 and TRBJ2-4, reads DVKVTQSSRYLVKRTGEKVFLECVQDMDHENMFWYRQDPGLGLRLIYFSYDVKMKEKGDIPEGYSVSREKKERFSLILESASTNQTSMYLCASRGQGENIQYFGAGTRLSVL.

The rearrangement links TRBV5-1 to TRBJ2-7; perhaps TRBD2 as D (5 bases). Germline V gene data show CDR1 as SGHRS and CDR2 as YFSETQ. With 7 bases removed from V and 0 bases from J, the gap between germline ends came to 14 bases. The CDR3 runs 14 residues. CDR3 sequence reads: CASARQEDSYEQYF. The CDR3 nucleotides read TGCGCCAGCGCCCGGCAGGAGGACTCCTACGAGCAGTACTTC.

As for this clone: The sample has other DNA sequences that encode this CDR3 too. This chain uses TRBV18 with TRBJ1-2; D gene uncertain. Per the germline V gene, CDR1 is KGHSH and CDR2 is LQKENI. Trimming shortened V by 2 bases and J by 3 bases, and 7 bases separated the two germline ends. This CDR3 contains 13 residues. Here the CDR3 reads CASSPTTDYGYTF. CDR3 DNA: TGTGCCAGCTCACCAACAACGGACTATGGCTACACCTTC.

This clone has just a few counts. This chain joins TRBV9 and TRBJ1-1, with D hard to call. Trimming stripped 1 base from V and 1 base from J, with 5 bases between. The length of the CDR3 is 13 residues. Germline CDR1 SGDLS, CDR2 YYNGEE. In nucleotides, the CDR3 is TGTGCCAGCAGCGTAATCAGGAACACTGAAGCTTTCTTT. Translating it yields CASSVIRNTEAFF.

This clone appeared a few times. Other DNA sequences from this sample encode an identical CDR3 as well. This sequence joins TRBV29-1 and TRBJ1-1; a weak D match, TRBD1 (5 bases). The germline CDR1 and CDR2 sequences are SQVTM and ANQGSEA. Trimming removed 6 bases from V and 0 bases from J, with 11 bases in between. The CDR3 has 13 residues. The CDR3 DNA reads as TGCAGCGTCGCGGGACGAATGAACACTGAAGCTTTCTTT. Protein: CSVAGRMNTEAFF.

This clone was observed a handful of times. The chain couples TRBV29-1 to TRBJ1-6, with 8 bases lining up with TRBD1. Unmatched junction bases numbered 4, after V lost 5 bases and J lost 7 bases. The CDR3 covers 13 residues. CDR1 is SQVTM, CDR2 ANQGSEA, per germline. The CDR3 region has the DNA TGCAGCGTTTCAGGGGGCCTGAATTCACCCCTCCACTTT. It codes for CSVSGGLNSPLHF.

This clone has just a few counts. The chain recombines TRBV27 with TRBJ2-3; 9 positions agree with TRBD2. V trimming: 2 bases; J trimming: 1 base; junction bases outside the gene matches: 1. The germline CDR1 and CDR2 sequences are MNHEY and SMNVEV (reference sequence). This CDR3 region has 15 residues. The CDR3 region is CASSLPSGGTDTQYF. The CDR3 DNA is TGTGCCAGCAGTTTACCTAGCGGGGGCACAGATACGCAGTATTTT.

This clone was detected only a few times. The chain links TRBV7-9 to TRBJ2-7; TRBD1 is a possible D gene (5 bases). CDR1 and CDR2 (germline): SEHNR, FQNEAQ (reference sequence). The CDR3 is 13 amino acids. V shed 3 bases and J shed 7 bases, with 13 bases lying between them. This chain's CDR3 is CASSFDSLREQYF. Here the CDR3 DNA reads TGTGCCAGCAGCTTCGACAGTCTAAGAGAGCAGTACTTC. The full variable domain, with the rest looked up from reference TRBV7-9 and TRBJ2-7, is DTGVSQNPRHKITKRGQNVTFRCDPISEHNRLYWYRQTLGQGPEFLTYFQNEAQLEKSRLLSDRFSAERPKGSFSTLEIQRTEQGDSAMYLCASSFDSLREQYFGPGTRLTVT.

The chain has TRBV5-4 and TRBJ1-4; D may be TRBD1 (6 bases). Germline CDR1 reads SGHNT; CDR2 reads YYREEE (reference sequence). There are 15 residues in the CDR3. V shed 5 bases and J shed 3 bases, with 14 bases lying between them. CDR3 bases: TGTGCCAGCAGTCTAGGAGGGGGGCCTAATGAAAAACTGTTTTTT. It codes for CASSLGGGPNEKLFF. The whole variable domain, filled in from reference TRBV5-4 and TRBJ1-4, reads ETGVTQSPTHLIKTRGQQVTLRCSSQSGHNTVSWYQQALGQGPQFIFQYYREEENGRGNFPPRFSGLQFPNYSSELNVNALELDDSALYLCASSLGGGPNEKLFFGSGTQLSVL.

This clone turned up a few times. The rearrangement joins TRBV19 to TRBJ1-2, with 9 bases matching TRBD1. The CDR3 contains 14 residues. Germline CDR1 and CDR2: LNHDA and SQIVND (reference sequence). V shed 5 bases, J shed 4 bases, and the junction held 5 bases outside the gene matches. In DNA, the CDR3 is TGTGCCAGTAGTGTGGACAGGGGACTCTATGGCTACACCTTC. Protein: CASSVDRGLYGYTF.

This clone was found a few times. The DNA for the CDR3 is TGCAGCGTCCGGACAGGGGGATCAACTAATGAAAAACTGTTTTTT. This gives the protein CSVRTGGSTNEKLFF. The genes are TRBV29-1 and TRBJ1-4; 10 bases match TRBD1. The CDR3 is made up of 15 amino acids. V shed 6 bases, J shed 0 bases, and the junction held 4 bases outside the gene matches. Per the germline V gene, CDR1 is SQVTM and CDR2 is ANQGSEA.

The V gene is TRBV18, the J gene TRBJ2-5, with D unclear. The germline gives CDR1 KGHSH, CDR2 LQKENI. The ends were cut back, 3 bases at V and 4 bases at J, with 15 bases in the middle. This CDR3 is built from 15 residues. The CDR3 is CASSPPSGEGETQYF. The CDR3 DNA sequence: TGTGCCAGCTCACCTCCGTCTGGGGAAGGAGAGACCCAGTACTTC. Based on the CDR3 plus reference TRBV18 and TRBJ2-5, the full variable domain is NAGVMQNPRHLVRRRGQEARLRCSPMKGHSHVYWYRQLPEEGLKFMVYLQKENIIDESGMPKERFSAEFPKEGPSILRIQQVVRGDSAAYFCASSPPSGEGETQYFGPGTRLLVL.

The chain employs TRBV30 and TRBJ1-2; possibly TRBD1 for D (5 bases). CDR1 is GTSNPN, CDR2 SVGIG, per germline (reference sequence). This CDR3 has 17 residues. V was clipped by 5 bases and J by 4 bases, with 26 bases between them. The CDR3 region is CAWVPLKGQMESYGYTF. CDR3 DNA: TGTGCCTGGGTACCCCTTAAGGGGCAGATGGAATCCTATGGCTACACCTTC.

In its sample, this clone was seen a few times. The gene calls are TRBV6-5 and TRBJ2-2; D not resolved. The V gene lost 5 bases and the J gene lost 1 base, with 8 bases spanning the gap. The CDR3 is 14 residues long. Germline V gene lookup returns CDR1 MNHEY and CDR2 SVGAGI. In DNA, the CDR3 is TGTGCCAGCAGTACAAGCAGGAACACCGGGGAGCTGTTTTTT. Encoded protein: CASSTSRNTGELFF.

In this sample, this clone turned up a few times. This chain links TRBV30 with TRBJ2-1; TRBD1 might be the D (5 bases). With 0 bases removed from V and 10 bases from J, the gap between germline ends came to 10 bases. Germline values: CDR1 GTSNPN, CDR2 SVGIG (reference sequence). The CDR3 spans 12 residues. The CDR3 DNA reads TGTGCCTGGAGTGTTACAGGCTACGAGCAGTTCTTC. Translated: CAWSVTGYEQFF.

This clone was recorded a few times. CDR3 loop: CASSQDSGQSYNEQFF. The CDR3 DNA is TGCGCCAGCAGCCAAGATTCGGGACAGAGTTACAATGAGCAGTTCTTC. The chain uses TRBV4-1 and TRBJ2-1; 7 nucleotides align to TRBD1. Germline values: CDR1 MGHRA, CDR2 YSYEKL. The CDR3 length is 16 residues. The V segment lost 0 bases and the J segment 4 bases; nucleotides outside the gene matches: 6.